This T cell receptor (beta chain) was sequenced during a study of T cells after yellow fever vaccination. Overall study: For low cell numbers, libraries were made with SMART-Seq v4 Ultra Low Input.

Study-level points and caveats: Clones that expanded after primary vaccination mostly reappeared after the booster (around 96% CD4, about 89% CD8). Peaking on day 5 versus 15, the secondary response was faster but weaker.

Trimming took off 2 bases at V and 1 base at J, with 11 bases between the two ends. Germline V gene data show CDR1 as SGHTA and CDR2 as FQGNSA. This CDR3 has 15 amino acids. Worth noting for this clonotype: The antigen is unknown.

TCRdb reprocessed the 5' RACE reads with MiXCR, giving one entry per CDR3 protein. Of about 350,000 distinct CDR3 sequences listed, around 8.1% are singletons. This sequence originates from a man younger than 35 who received the YFV17D yellow fever vaccine. Material: PBMCs, obtained around 45 days after the first yellow fever vaccination. This chain uses TRBV7-2 with TRBJ1-2; possible D gene TRBD1, 5 bases. CDR3 in amino acids: CASSLSRAFNYGYTF. The CDR3 region has the DNA TGTGCCAGCAGCTTAAGCAGGGCCTTTAACTATGGCTACACCTTC.